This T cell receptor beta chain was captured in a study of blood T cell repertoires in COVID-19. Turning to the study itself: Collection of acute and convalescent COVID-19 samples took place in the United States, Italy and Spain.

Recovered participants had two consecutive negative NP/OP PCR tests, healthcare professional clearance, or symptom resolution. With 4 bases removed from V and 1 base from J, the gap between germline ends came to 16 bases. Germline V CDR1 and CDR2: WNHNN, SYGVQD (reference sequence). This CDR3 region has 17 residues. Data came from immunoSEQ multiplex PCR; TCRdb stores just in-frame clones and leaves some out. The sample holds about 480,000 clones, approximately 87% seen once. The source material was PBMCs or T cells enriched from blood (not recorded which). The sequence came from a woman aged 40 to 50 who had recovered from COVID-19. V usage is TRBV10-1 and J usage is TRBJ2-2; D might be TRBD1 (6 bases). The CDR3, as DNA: TGCGCCAGCAGTGCTCTCCAGGGGTCGGAGAACACCGGGGAGCTGTTTTTT. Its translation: CASSALQGSENTGELFF.